The 2 T cell receptor beta chains given below trace back to one sample, sequenced in a study of Ad26.COV2.S vaccination and SARS-CoV-2 variants. The method was immunoSEQ multiplex PCR; TCRdb's version includes in-frame clones alone and lacks a portion of them. Here the sample spans fewer than 900,000 clones, roughly 90% being singletons. Treatment noted: about 20 received Ad26.COV2.S at low or high dose, single or two shots; 5 received placebo; per-sample allocation not given. Samples analyzed were those drawn on day 63 after the first vaccine or placebo injection. The sample in question was peripheral blood, obtained in a trial of Ad26.COV2.S vaccine versus placebo. Every receptor here comes from a person between 18 and 65 years old who received the Ad26.COV2.S COVID-19 vaccine or a placebo.

The chain has TRBV7-3 and TRBJ2-7; a possible D gene is TRBD1 (5 bases). Looked up from germline, CDR1 is SGHTA and CDR2 is FQGTGA. V shed 4 bases and J shed 4 bases, with 8 bases lying between them. CDR3 length equals 12 residues. The CDR3 here is CASSSQGYEQYF. CDR3 bases: TGTGCCAGCAGCTCCCAGGGATACGAGCAGTACTTC.

This clone has a single count. The gene calls are TRBV30 and TRBJ2-5, with 9 bases matching TRBD1. Germline CDR1 reads GTSNPN; CDR2 reads SVGIG (reference sequence). The CDR3 is 13 amino acids. V lost 3 bases to trimming and J lost 3 bases; unmatched junction nucleotides: 2. The CDR3 is CAWSRDREETQYF. For the CDR3, the DNA is TGTGCCTGGAGCCGGGACAGGGAAGAGACCCAGTACTTC.